Following are 16 T cell receptor beta chains from one sample sequenced in a study of beta chain features in type 1 diabetes. Expressed TCRB transcripts were sequenced after all isolated RNA was converted to cDNA. Profiling relied on immunoSEQ multiplex PCR, and the TCRdb table lists in-frame clones only, not all of them. The repertoire consists of 130,000 to 150,000 clones, with around 51% occurring once and the leading ten covering around 0.39%. Material: Tregs from blood. Receptor source: a man between 18 and 35 years old in good health.

This clone was counted a few times. The chain combines TRBV7-2 with TRBJ2-3, with 11 bases that match TRBD2. The CDR3 is 17 residues long. Losses at the gene ends were 5 bases for V and 4 bases for J; bases not matched to a gene: 11. Germline V gene sequence: CDR1 SGHTA, CDR2 FQGNSA. This chain's CDR3 is CASSRFGLAGGSDTQYF. CDR3 DNA sequence: TGTGCCAGCAGCCGTTTTGGGCTAGCGGGAGGTTCAGATACGCAGTATTTT.

V is TRBV2 and J is TRBJ1-5, with D tentatively TRBD1 (5 bases). Trimming removed 4 bases at V and 7 bases at J, with 11 bases between. The CDR3 has 13 amino acids. From germline, CDR1 is SNHLY and CDR2 FYNNEI. Written as DNA, the CDR3 is TGTGCCAGCAGTGCAAGGGGTAACCAGCCCCAGCATTTT. It is translated as CASSARGNQPQHF.

This clone was observed a few times. The chain is built from TRBV5-4 and TRBJ2-5; 10 bases align to TRBD2. Germline V gene sequence: CDR1 SGHNT, CDR2 YYREEE (reference sequence). The CDR3 is made up of 15 amino acids. The V segment lost 1 base and the J segment 4 bases; nucleotides outside the gene matches: 4. In DNA form, the CDR3 reads TGTGCCAGCAGCTTGTCGGCTAGCGGGAGAGAGACCCAGTACTTC. Its protein is CASSLSASGRETQYF.

J is TRBJ2-5 and V is TRBV30; TRBD1 agrees at 9 bases. CDR3 length equals 13 residues. Germline lookup yields CDR1 GTSNPN and CDR2 SVGIG (reference sequence). After removal of 3 bases from V and 5 bases from J, the junction contained 4 bases not matched to a gene. This chain's CDR3 is CAWRGQGGETQYF. CDR3 sequence (DNA): TGTGCCTGGAGGGGACAGGGAGGCGAGACCCAGTACTTC. Full variable domain (missing parts from reference TRBV30 and TRBJ2-5): SQTIHQWPATLVQPVGSPLSLECTVEGTSNPNLYWYRQAAGRGLQLLFYSVGIGQISSEVPQNLSASRPQDRQFILSSKKLLLSDSGFYLCAWRGQGGETQYFGPGTRLLVL.

As for this clone: The sample has other DNA sequences that encode this CDR3 too. This sequence joins TRBV5-1 and TRBJ1-4; TRBD1 agrees at 7 bases. The CDR3 is made up of 15 amino acids. The junction had 7 bases not matched to a gene; V was cut back by 4 bases and J by 4 bases. Germline V gene lookup returns CDR1 SGHRS and CDR2 YFSETQ. The CDR3 nucleotides read TGCGCCAGCAGCGCGGGACAGCTAAATAATGAAAAACTGTTTTTT. Translation: CASSAGQLNNEKLFF. Full variable domain (remainder filled in from reference TRBV5-1 and TRBJ1-4): KAGVTQTPRYLIKTRGQQVTLSCSPISGHRSVSWYQQTPGQGLQFLFEYFSETQRNKGNFPGRFSGRQFSNSRSEMNVSTLELGDSALYLCASSAGQLNNEKLFFGSGTQLSVL.

The V and J genes are TRBV6-5 and TRBJ2-1, with 8 bases fitting TRBD2. This CDR3 has 16 residues. J was trimmed by 8 bases and V by 2 bases; bases with no gene match: 11. Germline lookup yields CDR1 MNHEY and CDR2 SVGAGI. In DNA, the CDR3 is TGTGCCAGCAGTTACGGGCCGGGAGGGCCGGCGGATGAGCAGTTCTTC. It yields the protein CASSYGPGGPADEQFF.

J is TRBJ2-2 and V is TRBV5-4, with 9 bases identical to TRBD1. Germline V CDR1 and CDR2: SGHNT, YYREEE (reference sequence). This CDR3 comprises 17 residues. The V and J ends lost 2 bases and 3 bases, in that order; junction bases with no gene match: 8. This chain's CDR3 is CASSFKSGTGYTGELFF. The DNA of the CDR3 is TGTGCCAGCAGCTTCAAGTCCGGGACAGGGTACACCGGGGAGCTGTTTTTT.

The chain is built from TRBV7-3 and TRBJ2-5; possible D gene TRBD1, 5 bases. The CDR3 spans 15 residues. V dropped 5 bases and J dropped 3 bases, with 16 bases sitting between them. CDR1 and CDR2 (germline): SGHTA, FQGTGA. CDR3 DNA sequence: TGTGCCAGCAGCGCGGCAGGGTTAACGGAAGAGACCCAGTACTTC. It encodes CASSAAGLTEETQYF.

This clone was seen more than once but under ten times. V usage is TRBV28 and J usage is TRBJ2-7; 10 bases agree with TRBD1. V gave up 6 bases and J gave up 3 bases; unmatched junction bases: 17. The CDR3 sequence is 18 residues long. CDR1 MDHEN and CDR2 SYDVKM come from the germline V gene. CDR3 sequence reads: CASSLLLPGTGDLYEQYF. The CDR3 region has the DNA TGTGCCAGCAGCCTACTACTTCCTGGGACAGGGGATCTCTACGAGCAGTACTTC.

As DNA, the CDR3 is TGTGCCAGCAGTTGGGCTTTTGGTACTGAAGCTTTCTTT. Its protein is CASSWAFGTEAFF. The rearrangement links TRBV6-5 to TRBJ1-1; D is unresolved. The CDR3 runs 13 residues. V dropped 4 bases and J dropped 5 bases, with 11 bases sitting between them. CDR1 MNHEY and CDR2 SVGAGI come from the germline V gene.

The chain carries TRBV18 and TRBJ1-3, with D unclear. Trimming cost V 2 bases and J 8 bases, with 16 bases left between them. Germline CDR1 and CDR2: KGHSH and LQKENI. The CDR3 runs to 15 residues. Here the CDR3 DNA reads TGTGCCAGCTCACCATCATCGGCCAGGCGAGACACCATATATTTT. Translating gives CASSPSSARRDTIYF.

This clone has more than one count but fewer than ten. The J gene is TRBJ1-5, the V gene TRBV23-1; 10 nucleotides agree with TRBD1. TRBV23-1 is reported as an ORF; its role is uncertain. The CDR3 is made up of 15 amino acids. V shed 3 bases, J shed 6 bases, and the junction held 5 bases outside the gene matches. CDR3: CASSHLDRGAQPQHF. The CDR3 nucleotides are TGCGCCAGCAGTCATTTGGACAGGGGGGCTCAGCCCCAGCATTTT.

The chain carries TRBV28 and TRBJ2-3; 12 bases are a match to TRBD2. The CDR3 totals 18 residues. V trimming: 5 bases; J trimming: 0 bases; junction bases outside the gene matches: 9. The germline gives CDR1 MDHEN, CDR2 SYDVKM. The CDR3 nucleotides are TGTGCCAGCAGTATCCCGGGACTAGCGGGTCCTAGCACAGATACGCAGTATTTT. Translating gives CASSIPGLAGPSTDTQYF.

The chain carries TRBV30 and TRBJ2-7, with D maybe TRBD2 (5 bases). This CDR3 has 14 residues. The germline gives CDR1 GTSNPN, CDR2 SVGIG (reference sequence). With 7 bases removed from V and 4 bases from J, the gap between germline ends came to 20 bases. The CDR3 protein is CASTGLAYSYEQYF. DNA of the CDR3: TGTGCCTCAACTGGCCTAGCCTATTCTTACGAGCAGTACTTC.

The chain has TRBV5-4 and TRBJ2-5; 15 positions agree with TRBD2. The junction had 9 bases not matched to a gene; V was cut back by 4 bases and J by 5 bases. The CDR3 runs to 17 residues. CDR1 is SGHNT, CDR2 YYREEE, per germline (reference sequence). The CDR3 sequence is CASSLGLAGGPRETQYF. The CDR3 nucleotides are TGTGCCAGCAGCCTGGGACTAGCGGGAGGACCTCGCGAGACCCAGTACTTC.

Only one count was recorded for this clone. This chain joins TRBV27 and TRBJ1-5; maybe TRBD1 (6 bases). The CDR3 consists of 14 residues. Germline CDR1 and CDR2: MNHEY and SMNVEV (reference sequence). Trimming pared 7 bases from V and 4 bases from J, leaving 14 bases between. The CDR3 coding sequence is TGTGCCAGCAAGGACCTGCAGGGGAATCAGCCCCAGCATTTT. This sequence encodes CASKDLQGNQPQHF.